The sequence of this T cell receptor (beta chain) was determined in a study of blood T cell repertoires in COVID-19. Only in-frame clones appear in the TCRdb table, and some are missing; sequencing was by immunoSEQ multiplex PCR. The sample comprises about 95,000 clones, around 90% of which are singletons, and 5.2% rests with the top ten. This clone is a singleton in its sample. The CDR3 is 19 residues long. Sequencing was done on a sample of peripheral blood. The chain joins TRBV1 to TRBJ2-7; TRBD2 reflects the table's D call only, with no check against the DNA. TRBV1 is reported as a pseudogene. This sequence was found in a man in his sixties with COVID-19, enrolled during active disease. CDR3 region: CTSSQGGTSGRAPPYEQYF. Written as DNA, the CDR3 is TGCACCAGCAGCCAAGGAGGGACTAGCGGGAGGGCCCCGCCCTACGAGCAGTACTTC.